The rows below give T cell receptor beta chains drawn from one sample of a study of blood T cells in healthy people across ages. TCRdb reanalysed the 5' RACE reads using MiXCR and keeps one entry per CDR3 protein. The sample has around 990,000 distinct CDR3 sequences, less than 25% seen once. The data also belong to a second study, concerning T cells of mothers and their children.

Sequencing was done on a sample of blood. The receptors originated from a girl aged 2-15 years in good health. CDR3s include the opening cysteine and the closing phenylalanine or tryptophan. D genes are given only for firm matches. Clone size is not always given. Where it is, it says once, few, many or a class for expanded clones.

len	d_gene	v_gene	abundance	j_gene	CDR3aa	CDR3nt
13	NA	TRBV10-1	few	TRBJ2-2	CASSGQGNGELFF	TGCGCCAGCAGTGGCCAGGGAAACGGGGAGCTGTTTTTT
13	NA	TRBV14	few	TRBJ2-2	CASSAEWFGELFF	TGTGCCAGCAGCGCCGAGTGGTTCGGGGAGCTGTTTTTT
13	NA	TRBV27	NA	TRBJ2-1	CASSASFDNEQFF	TGTGCCAGCAGTGCCAGCTTTGACAATGAGCAGTTCTTC
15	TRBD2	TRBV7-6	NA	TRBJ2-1	CASSLVAGVVNEQFF	TGTGCCAGCAGCTTAGTAGCGGGAGTAGTAAATGAGCAGTTCTTC
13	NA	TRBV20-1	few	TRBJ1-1	CSASSVTKLEAFF	TGCAGTGCTAGTTCGGTGACAAAACTAGAAGCTTTCTTT
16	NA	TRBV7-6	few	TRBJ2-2	CASSSYGTGNTGELFF	TGTGCCAGCAGCTCATACGGGACTGGCAACACCGGGGAGCTGTTTTTT
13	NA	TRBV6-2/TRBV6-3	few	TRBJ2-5	CASRDSLQETQYF	TGTGCCAGCAGGGACAGCCTCCAAGAGACCCAGTACTTC
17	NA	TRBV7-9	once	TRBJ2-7	CASSLPFLRDSSHEQYF	TGTGCCAGCAGCTTACCATTTCTCCGGGACTCGAGCCACGAGCAGTACTTC
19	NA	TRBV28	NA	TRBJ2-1	CASSLLIAERGGSYNEQFF	TGCGCCAGCAGTTTATTGATAGCGGAACGAGGAGGGTCCTACAATGAGCAGTTCTTC
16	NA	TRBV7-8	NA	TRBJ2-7	CASSLAWGERPREQYF	TGTGCCAGCAGCTTAGCGTGGGGGGAGCGGCCGCGCGAGCAGTACTTC
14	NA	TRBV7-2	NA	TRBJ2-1	CASSLDRNYNEQFF	TGTGCCAGCAGCTTAGACCGCAATTACAATGAGCAGTTCTTC
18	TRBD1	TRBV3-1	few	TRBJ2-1	CASSQDPPGTGAYNEQFF	TGTGCCAGCAGCCAAGATCCTCCCGGGACAGGGGCCTACAATGAGCAGTTCTTC
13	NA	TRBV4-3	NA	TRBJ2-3	CASSQVWDETQYF	TGCGCCAGCAGCCAAGTCTGGGACGAAACGCAGTATTTT
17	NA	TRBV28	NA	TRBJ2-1	CASSSYPGDSSYNEQFF	TGTGCCAGCAGTTCCTACCCCGGGGATAGCTCCTACAATGAGCAGTTCTTC
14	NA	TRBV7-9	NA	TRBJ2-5	CASGIANRQETQYF	TGTGCCAGCGGTATAGCGAACCGCCAAGAGACCCAGTACTTC
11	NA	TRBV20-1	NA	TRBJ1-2	CSAKAGSGYTF	TGCAGTGCTAAGGCAGGTAGCGGCTACACCTTC
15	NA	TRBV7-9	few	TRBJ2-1	CASDGGGRSYNEQFF	TGTGCCAGCGATGGGGGAGGCCGCTCCTACAATGAGCAGTTCTTC
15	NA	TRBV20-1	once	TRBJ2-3	CSIEGNQYETDTQYF	TGCAGTATCGAGGGTAATCAATACGAAACAGATACGCAGTATTTT
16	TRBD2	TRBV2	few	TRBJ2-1	CASSGLAGGSYNEQFF	TGTGCCAGCAGTGGGCTAGCGGGGGGCTCCTACAATGAGCAGTTCTTC
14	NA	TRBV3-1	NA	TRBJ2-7	CASSRYREEDEQYF	TGTGCCAGCAGCCGCTACAGGGAGGAAGACGAGCAGTACTTC
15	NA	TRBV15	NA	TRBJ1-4	CATSRDGGPGEKLFF	TGTGCCACCAGCAGAGATGGAGGCCCAGGTGAAAAACTGTTTTTT
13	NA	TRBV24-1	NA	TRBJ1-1	CATSDPWETEAFF	TGTGCCACCAGTGATCCCTGGGAGACTGAAGCTTTCTTT
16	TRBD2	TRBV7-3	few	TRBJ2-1	CASSSSSGSTRNEQFF	TGTGCCAGCAGCTCCTCTAGCGGGAGTACTCGCAATGAGCAGTTCTTC
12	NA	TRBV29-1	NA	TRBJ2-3	CSVDPSADTQYF	TGCAGCGTTGACCCGTCGGCAGATACGCAGTATTTT
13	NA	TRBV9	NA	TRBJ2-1	CASSVGLHNEQFF	TGTGCCAGCAGCGTTGGACTACACAATGAGCAGTTCTTC
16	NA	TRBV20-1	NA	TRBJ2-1	CSARDPLEGRYNEQFF	TGCAGTGCTAGAGACCCGCTGGAGGGTCGGTACAATGAGCAGTTCTTC
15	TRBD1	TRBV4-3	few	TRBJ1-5	CASSQVTGDNQPQHF	TGCGCCAGCAGCCAAGTAACAGGGGATAATCAGCCCCAGCATTTT
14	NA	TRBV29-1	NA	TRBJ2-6	CRKPEMFGANVLTF	TGCAGAAAGCCCGAAATGTTTGGGGCCAACGTCCTGACTTTC
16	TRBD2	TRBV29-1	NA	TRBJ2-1	CSVDELGLAGNNEQFF	TGCAGCGTTGACGAATTGGGGCTAGCGGGGAACAATGAGCAGTTCTTC
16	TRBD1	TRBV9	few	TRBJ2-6	CASRGTGRSGANVLTF	TGTGCCAGCAGAGGGACAGGACGCTCTGGGGCCAACGTCCTGACTTTC
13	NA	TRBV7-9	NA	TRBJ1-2	CASSYYEGNGYTF	TGTGCCAGCAGCTACTATGAGGGAAATGGCTACACCTTC
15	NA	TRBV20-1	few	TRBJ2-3	CSARELEIIDDTQYF	TGCAGTGCTAGAGAACTGGAGATAATAGATGATACGCAGTATTTT
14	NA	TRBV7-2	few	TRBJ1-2	CASSLASGEYGYTF	TGTGCCAGCAGCTTAGCCTCAGGGGAGTATGGCTACACCTTC
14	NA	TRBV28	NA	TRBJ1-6	CASKITGRRTPLHF	TGTGCCAGTAAAATTACAGGGAGGCGGACACCCCTCCACTTT
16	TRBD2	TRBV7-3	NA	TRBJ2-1	CASSLTTSGGPGEQFF	TGTGCCAGCAGCTTAACGACTAGCGGGGGCCCAGGTGAGCAGTTCTTC
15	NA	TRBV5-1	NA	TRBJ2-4	CASSLGSGLGNIQYF	TGCGCCAGCAGCTTGGGTTCAGGGCTGGGAAACATTCAGTACTTC
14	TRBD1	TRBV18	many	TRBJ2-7	CASSPWDSPYEQYF	TGTGCCAGCTCACCTTGGGACAGCCCCTACGAGCAGTACTTC
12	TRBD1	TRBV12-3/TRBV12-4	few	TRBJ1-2	CASSLGQGGDTF	TGTGCCAGCAGTTTGGGACAGGGGGGAGACACCTTC
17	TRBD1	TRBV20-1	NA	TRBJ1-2	CSAPTGTGPSGGYGYTF	TGCAGTGCCCCGACCGGGACAGGGCCCTCGGGGGGTTATGGCTACACCTTC
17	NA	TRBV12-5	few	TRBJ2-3	CASGLVDGIGPEDTQYF	TGTGCTAGTGGTTTGGTAGACGGAATAGGGCCGGAAGATACGCAGTATTTT
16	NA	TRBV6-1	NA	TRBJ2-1	CASRKPGTLLGIEQFF	TGTGCCAGCAGAAAGCCGGGGACCCTCCTAGGGATTGAGCAGTTCTTC
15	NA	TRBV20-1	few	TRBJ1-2	CSARVKRGALLGYTF	TGCAGTGCTAGAGTTAAGCGGGGGGCTCTACTTGGCTACACCTTC
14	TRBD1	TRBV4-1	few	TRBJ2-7	CASSAGQGKYEQYF	TGCGCCAGCAGCGCGGGACAGGGGAAATACGAGCAGTACTTC
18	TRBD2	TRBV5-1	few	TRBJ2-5	CASSYYKTSGGEQETQYF	TGCGCCAGCAGCTACTACAAGACTAGCGGGGGTGAGCAAGAGACCCAGTACTTC
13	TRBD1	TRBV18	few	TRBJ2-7	CASSPLQGSEQYF	TGTGCCAGCTCACCATTACAGGGGTCCGAGCAGTACTTC
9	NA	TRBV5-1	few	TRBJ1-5	CASSPSQHF	TGCGCCAGCAGCCCGTCCCAGCATTTT
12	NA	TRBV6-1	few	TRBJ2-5	CASRALGETQYF	TGTGCCAGCAGGGCCCTCGGAGAGACCCAGTACTTC
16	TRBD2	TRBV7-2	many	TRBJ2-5	CASSLVAGGPGETQYF	TGTGCCAGCAGCTTAGTAGCGGGAGGGCCAGGGGAGACCCAGTACTTC